Reported below is one TCR beta chain. What it binds is unknown. This record belongs to a study of cytomegalovirus exposure and HLA in healthy donors. Study-wide results and caveats: Some V segments, TRBV6-2 and TRBV6-3 among them, were indistinguishable and were therefore excluded. Later analysis indicated greater clonal expansion among HLA-associated TCR beta chains than among equally common other chains. Looking again later, the authors saw that most CMV-associated TCR beta chains seemed HLA-restricted. DRB1 showed the most TCR associations and HLA-C the fewest in a later analysis, as rates varied by HLA locus.

PCR primers comprised 60 Vbeta and 13 Jbeta primers. The method was immunoSEQ multiplex PCR; TCRdb's version includes in-frame clones alone and lacks a portion of them. The table records about 120,000 clones, less than 10% of them present only once. Germline loops: CDR1 SEHNR, CDR2 FQNEAQ (reference sequence). This CDR3 is 14 amino acids long. The ends lost 3 bases at V and 8 bases at J; junction bases unmatched: 4. The sequence came from a woman aged 40 to 50 in good health and CMV-seropositive. This rearrangement joins TRBV7-9 to TRBJ2-1; 10 bases line up with TRBD2. Sequenced material: PBMCs. The CDR3 reads CASSFERGGDEQFF. CDR3 in DNA: TGTGCCAGCAGCTTCGAGCGGGGGGGGGATGAGCAGTTCTTC.